This entry describes one TCR beta chain. The entry originates in a study of OX40 agonist ivuxolimab in advanced cancers. Overall study: Patients receiving dose escalation had hepatocellular carcinoma, melanoma, renal cell or head and neck cancer.

Profiled with immunoSEQ multiplex PCR; TCRdb holds only in-frame clones, not every one. The sample includes 70,000 to 95,000 clones, approximately 80% of them seen just once. With 0 bases removed from V and 10 bases from J, the gap between germline ends came to 7 bases. The CDR3 loop spans 13 amino acids. This material consisted of CD4+ or CD8+ T cells sorted from blood, taken in a trial of the OX40 agonist ivuxolimab. This clonotype originated in an adult with an advanced solid tumor such as melanoma, head and neck, liver or kidney cancer. The chain uses TRBV23-1 and TRBJ1-6; TRBD1 is a possible D gene (5 bases). TRBV23-1 is known as an ORF, though its function is uncertain. The CDR3 DNA is TGCGCCAGCAGTCAATCCTGGGACTCACCCCTCCACTTT. The encoded protein is CASSQSWDSPLHF.